This TCR beta chain was documented in a study of T cells in localized non-small cell lung cancer. Study findings and constraints: There was an association of higher blood T cell density with longer overall survival. There was higher T cell clonality in uninvolved adjacent lung than in tumor, and it was highest there.

Measured with immunoSEQ multiplex PCR; TCRdb has only the in-frame clones, and not every one. The data contain around 43,000 clones, roughly 86% of them singletons. With respect to this clone: The antigen remains unidentified.

The CDR3 totals 16 residues. V was shortened by 5 bases and J by 0 bases, with 14 bases between the two germline ends. Per the germline V gene, CDR1 is SGHAT and CDR2 is FQNNGV. The chain is built from TRBV11-2 and TRBJ2-1; the D gene is possibly TRBD1 (5 bases). This specimen was peripheral blood, taken before any cancer treatment. This clonotype was sampled from a man aged 18-55 years with stage I lung adenocarcinoma. DNA for the CDR3: TGTGCCAGCAGCCCCGAGATGGACATCTCCTACAATGAGCAGTTCTTC. It yields the protein CASSPEMDISYNEQFF.